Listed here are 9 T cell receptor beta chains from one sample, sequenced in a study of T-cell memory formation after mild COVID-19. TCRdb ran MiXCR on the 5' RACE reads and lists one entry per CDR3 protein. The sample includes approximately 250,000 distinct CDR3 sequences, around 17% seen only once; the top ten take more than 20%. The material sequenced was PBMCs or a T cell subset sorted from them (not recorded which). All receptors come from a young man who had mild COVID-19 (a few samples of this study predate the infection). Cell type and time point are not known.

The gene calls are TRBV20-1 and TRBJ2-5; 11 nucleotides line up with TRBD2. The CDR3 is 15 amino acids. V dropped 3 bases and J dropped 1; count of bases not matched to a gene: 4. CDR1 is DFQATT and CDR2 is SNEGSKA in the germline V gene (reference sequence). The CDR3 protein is CSASLAGGLQETQYF. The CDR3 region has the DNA TGCAGTGCTAGTCTAGCGGGGGGCCTCCAAGAGACCCAGTACTTC.

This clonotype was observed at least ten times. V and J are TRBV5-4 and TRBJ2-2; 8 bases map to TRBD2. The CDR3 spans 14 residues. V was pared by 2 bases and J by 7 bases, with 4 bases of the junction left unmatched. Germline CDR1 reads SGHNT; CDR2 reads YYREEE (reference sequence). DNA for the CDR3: TGTGCCAGCAGCTTAGCGGGGGAAATCGGGGAGCTGTTTTTT. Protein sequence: CASSLAGEIGELFF.

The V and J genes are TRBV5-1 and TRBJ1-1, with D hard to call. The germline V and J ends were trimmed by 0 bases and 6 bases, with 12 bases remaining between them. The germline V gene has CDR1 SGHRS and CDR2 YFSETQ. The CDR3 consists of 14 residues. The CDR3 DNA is TGCGCCAGCAGCTTGGAAGGGATCAGAGCTGAAGCTTTCTTT. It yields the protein CASSLEGIRAEAFF.

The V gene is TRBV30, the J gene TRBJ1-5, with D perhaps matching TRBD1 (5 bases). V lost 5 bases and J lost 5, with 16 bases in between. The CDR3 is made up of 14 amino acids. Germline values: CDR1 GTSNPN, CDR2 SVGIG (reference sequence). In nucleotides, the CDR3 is TGTGCCTGGTCGACAGTCTTGCTGGATCAGCCCCAGCATTTT. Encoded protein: CAWSTVLLDQPQHF.

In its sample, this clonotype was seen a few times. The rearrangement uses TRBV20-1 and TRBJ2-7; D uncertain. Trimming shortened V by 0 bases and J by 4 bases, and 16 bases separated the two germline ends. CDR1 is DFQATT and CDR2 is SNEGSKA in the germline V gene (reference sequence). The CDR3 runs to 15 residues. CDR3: CSARDPGRQVYEQYV. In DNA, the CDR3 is TGCAGTGCTAGAGATCCCGGAAGGCAGGTTTACGAGCAGTACGTC.

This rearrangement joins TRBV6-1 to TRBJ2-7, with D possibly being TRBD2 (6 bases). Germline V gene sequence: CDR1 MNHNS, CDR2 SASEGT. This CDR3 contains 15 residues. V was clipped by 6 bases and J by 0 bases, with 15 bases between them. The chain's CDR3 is CASRDRDSSSYEQYF. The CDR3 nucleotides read TGTGCCAGCAGAGACCGGGACTCCTCCTCCTACGAGCAGTACTTC.

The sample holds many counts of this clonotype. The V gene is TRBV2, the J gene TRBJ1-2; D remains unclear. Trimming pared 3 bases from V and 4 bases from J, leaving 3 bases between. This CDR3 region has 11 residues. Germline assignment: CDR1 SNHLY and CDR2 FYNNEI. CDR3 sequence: CASSESYGYTF. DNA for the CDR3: TGTGCCAGCAGTGAGAGCTATGGCTACACCTTC.

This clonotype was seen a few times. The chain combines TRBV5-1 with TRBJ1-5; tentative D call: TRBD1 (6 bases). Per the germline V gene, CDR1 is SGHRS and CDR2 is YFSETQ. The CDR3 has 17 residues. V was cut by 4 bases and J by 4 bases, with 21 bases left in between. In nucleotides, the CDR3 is TGCGCCAGCAGCCTCCTAGGAGGCGGGGGCCCTAATCAGCCCCAGCATTTT. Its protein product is CASSLLGGGGPNQPQHF.

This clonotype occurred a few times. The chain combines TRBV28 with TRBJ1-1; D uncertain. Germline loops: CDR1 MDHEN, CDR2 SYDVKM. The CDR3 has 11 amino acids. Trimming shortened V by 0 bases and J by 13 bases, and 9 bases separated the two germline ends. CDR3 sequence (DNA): TGTGCCAGCAGTTTATGGGACGAGGGTTTCTTT. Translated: CASSLWDEGFF. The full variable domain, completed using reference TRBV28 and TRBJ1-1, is DVKVTQSSRYLVKRTGEKVFLECVQDMDHENMFWYRQDPGLGLRLIYFSYDVKMKEKGDIPEGYSVSREKKERFSLILESASTNQTSMYLCASSLWDEGFFGQGTRLTVV.